The clone carrying this T cell receptor beta chain was counted a few times. Its antigen remains unknown. The sample comes from a study of cytomegalovirus exposure and HLA in healthy donors. Notes on the study in general: Researchers catalogued 164 TCR beta chains as cytomegalovirus-associated.

This PCR relied on a set of 60 Vbeta primers and 13 Jbeta primers. Some clones are missing from TCRdb's copy, which holds only in-frame ones; the method was immunoSEQ multiplex PCR. The sample shows under 150,000 clones, 81% of them seen only once. Germline loops: CDR1 KGHSY, CDR2 FQNENV. This CDR3 has 16 residues. The J segment lost 2 bases and the V segment lost 0 bases, leaving 1 base of the junction unmatched. The chain combines TRBV16 with TRBJ2-4, with 10 bases matching TRBD2. The sequence came from a man between 18 and 29 years old in good health and CMV-seronegative. The specimen sequenced was PBMCs. This chain's CDR3 is CASSQSAGGTKNIQYF. The CDR3 DNA is TGTGCCAGCAGCCAATCAGCGGGGGGGACCAAAAACATTCAGTACTTC.